The 21 T cell receptor gamma chains presented below share a single source sample, sequenced in a study of γδ T cells in repeated Plasmodium falciparum infection. TCRdb re-called the multiplex PCR reads via CATT. The data show tens of thousands of gamma-chain clones, approximately 1.4% seen once. Bulk repertoires came from Vgamma9/Vdelta2+ or Vdelta2-negative gammadelta T cells flow-sorted from PBMC. Sequencing input: gamma-delta T cells from blood. The receptors were gathered from a pool of human donors (malaria-infected and uninfected, not separated).

This clone was observed at least ten times. This sequence joins TRGV8 and TRGJ1 or TRGJ2. Losses at the gene ends were 0 bases for V and 3 bases for J; bases not matched to a gene: 5. The CDR3 consists of 14 residues. Germline lookup yields CDR1 VENAVY and CDR2 YDSYNSRV. The CDR3 region is CATWDRKGYYKKLF. The CDR3 region has the DNA TGTGCCACCTGGGATAGGAAAGGTTATTATAAGAAACTCTTT.

This clone was observed a few times. A read error likely explains why the TCRdb protein, taken from a much larger clone, differs from this DNA's translation at residue 7; the protein shown is translated from the DNA. This chain connects TRGV8 to TRGJ1 or TRGJ2. The CDR3 extends over 21 amino acids. Germline CDR1 is VENAVY and CDR2 is YDSYNSRV. Losses at the gene ends were 2 bases for V and 4 bases for J; bases not matched to a gene: 29. This chain's CDR3 is CATWDTLPQGSPCEPYYKKLF. CDR3 nucleotide sequence: TGTGCCACCTGGGATACCCTGCCCCAAGGTTCACCTTGTGAACCCTATTATAAGAAACTCTTT.

This clone appeared many times. A read error is the likely source, as a far larger clone sits one nucleotide away. The sample holds other DNA sequences that translate to the same CDR3. The V gene was identified as TRGV9, while no J gene was called. There are 16 residues in the CDR3. Germline-derived CDR1 and CDR2 are GITISATS and ISYDGTV (reference sequence). This chain's CDR3 is CALWEIRELGKKIKVF. DNA of the CDR3: TGTGCCTTGTGGGAGATTCGAGAGTTGGGCAAAAAAATCAAAGTATTT.

This clone was observed a few times. The protein TCRdb lists belongs to a much larger clone and differs from this DNA's translation at residue 3, which points to a read error; the protein shown is made from the DNA. This sequence joins TRGV9 and TRGJ1 or TRGJ2. TCRdb is silent on the J gene; assignment here came from matching the DNA to germline. The CDR3 is 13 amino acids. Germline values: CDR1 GITISATS, CDR2 ISYDGTV (reference sequence). CDR3 residues: CAMWEVRDGGKLF. CDR3 nucleotides: TGTGCCATGTGGGAGGTGCGGGATGGGGGGAAACTCTTT.

By share of the sample, this clone is medium-sized (0.01 to 0.1%). The chain joins TRGV9 to TRGJ1 or TRGJ2. The CDR3 loop spans 14 amino acids. CDR1 and CDR2 from the germline V gene are GITISATS and ISYDGTV (reference sequence). The V segment lost 3 bases and the J segment 3 bases; nucleotides outside the gene matches: 8. CDR3 DNA sequence: TGTGCCTTGTGGGAGTCGTACCGTTATTATAAGAAACTCTTT. Residues: CALWESYRYYKKLF.

This clone was picked up a small number of times. The protein that TCRdb holds for this DNA derives from a much larger clone and differs from the translated DNA at residue 5, which likely indicates a read error; the protein shown here is translated from the DNA. The chain joins TRGV9 to TRGJP. TCRdb leaves out the J gene; it was filled in here by matching the DNA to germline. The CDR3 length is 17 residues. Germline CDR1 is GITISATS and CDR2 is ISYDGTV (reference sequence). In nucleotides, the CDR3 is TGTGCCTTGTGGAAGGTGCACCGGGAGTTGGGCAAAAAGATCAAGGTATTT. Translated: CALWKVHRELGKKIKVF.

With respect to this clone: The amino acid sequence in TCRdb belongs to a much larger clone and departs from this DNA's translation at residue 13, likely a sequencing read error; the sequence shown is translated from the DNA. This chain connects TRGV8 to TRGJP. The J gene is not listed in TCRdb, so it was assigned here from a DNA match to germline. The CDR3 extends over 14 amino acids. Germline CDR1 reads VENAVY; CDR2 reads YDSYNSRV. V was clipped by 5 bases and J by 23 bases; unmatched bases: 18. The CDR3 DNA follows: TGTGCCACCTGGGCCGATACCACTGGTTGGTTCAAGGTATTT. Translation gives CATWADTTGWFKVF.

This clone occurred many times. TCRdb assigns this DNA the protein of a much larger clone, which departs from its translation at residue 5; this likely reflects a read error, and the protein shown comes from translating the DNA. This chain joins TRGV9 and TRGJP. CDR3 size: 16 residues. V dropped 5 bases and J dropped 7; count of bases not matched to a gene: 8. Germline CDR1 and CDR2: GITISATS and ISYDGTV (reference sequence). The CDR3 reads CALWAPGELGKKIKVF. In DNA form, the CDR3 reads TGTGCCTTGTGGGCACCCGGCGAGTTGGGCAAAAAAATCAAGGTATTT.

This clone was seen a handful of times. Since a far larger clone is one base different, this is likely a read error. Other nucleotide sequences from this sample produce the same CDR3. The chain links TRGV4 to TRGJ1 or TRGJ2. In germline, CDR1 is EGSTGY, CDR2 YDSYTSSV. V dropped 0 bases and J dropped 4; count of bases not matched to a gene: 6. The CDR3 is 14 amino acids. CDR3 sequence: CATWDGSSYYKKLF. The DNA for the CDR3 is TGTGCCACCTGGGATGGGTCCTCCTATTATAAGAAACTCTTT.

On this clone itself: This DNA translates differently at residue 8 from the TCRdb protein, which is that of a much larger clone; a read error is likely, and the protein shown is the DNA's own translation. The V and J genes are TRGV8 and TRGJ1 or TRGJ2. TCRdb is silent on the J gene; assignment here came from matching the DNA to germline. The length of the CDR3 is 13 residues. Per the germline V gene, CDR1 is VENAVY and CDR2 is YDSYNSRV. V was clipped by 6 bases and J by 6 bases; unmatched bases: 11. The CDR3 loop reads CATWPPGCYKKLF. In nucleotides, the CDR3 is TGTGCCACCTGGCCCCCGGGGTGTTATAAGAAACTCTTT.

Worth noting for this clone: It differs at one base from a far larger clone, so likely a read error. This CDR3 is also generated by other DNA sequences in the sample. The chain recombines TRGV8 with TRGJ1 or TRGJ2. The CDR3 sequence is 13 residues long. Germline V gives CDR1 VENAVY, CDR2 YDSYNSRV. The CDR3 DNA sequence: TGCGCCACCTGGGATACCCCTAGTTATAAGAAACTCTTT. It specifies CATWDTPSYKKLF.

Comments on this clone: The protein in TCRdb stems from a much larger clone and differs at residue 6 from this DNA's translation, likely a read error; here the protein is translated from the DNA. This rearrangement joins TRGV8 to TRGJ1 or TRGJ2. Here the J gene came from matching the DNA to germline, since TCRdb omits it. This CDR3 contains 14 residues. CDR1 is VENAVY, CDR2 YDSYNSRV, per germline. V lost 2 bases and J lost 3; bases outside the gene matches: 7. This chain's CDR3 is CATWDKTCYYKKLF. CDR3 nucleotides: TGTGCCACCTGGGATAAAACGTGTTATTATAAGAAACTCTTT.

There are many counts of this clone. TCRdb assigns this DNA the protein of a much larger clone, which departs from its translation at residue 10; this likely reflects a read error, and the protein shown comes from translating the DNA. This chain connects TRGV9 to TRGJP. The length of the CDR3 is 15 residues. The germline V gene has CDR1 GITISATS and CDR2 ISYDGTV (reference sequence). The CDR3 here is CALWTEELGRKIKVF. CDR3 nucleotide sequence: TGTGCCTTGTGGACAGAAGAGTTGGGCAGAAAAATCAAGGTATTT.

For this clone: The protein held in TCRdb is that of a much larger clone and does not match this DNA's translation at residue 7, likely because of a read error; the protein shown is translated from the DNA. In DNA form, the CDR3 reads TGTGCCTTGTGGGAGGTGGAAGCCGAAGAGTTGGGCAAAAAAATCAAGGTATTT. Protein: CALWEVEAEELGKKIKVF. This chain links TRGV9 with TRGJP. The J gene, missing from TCRdb, was assigned here through DNA to germline matching. Per the germline V gene, CDR1 is GITISATS and CDR2 is ISYDGTV (reference sequence). V lost 0 bases to trimming and J lost 5 bases; unmatched junction nucleotides: 7. CDR3 length: 18 residues.

Only a few counts were recorded for this clone. This sequence is one base from a far larger clone and is likely a read error. The chain has TRGV9 and TRGJP. Germline matching of the DNA provided the J gene here, since TCRdb leaves it blank. Germline values: CDR1 GITISATS, CDR2 ISYDGTV (reference sequence). The V and J ends lost 4 bases and 7 bases, in that order; junction bases with no gene match: 10. The CDR3 totals 17 residues. CDR3 loop: CALWEVQQELGKKIKVF. The CDR3, as DNA: TGTGCCTTGTGGGAAGTACAGCAGGAGTTGGGCAAAAAAATCAAGGTATTT.

In regard to this clone: A read error likely explains why the TCRdb protein, taken from a much larger clone, differs from this DNA's translation at residue 8; the protein shown is translated from the DNA. The chain carries TRGV2 and TRGJ1 or TRGJ2. Because TCRdb records no J gene, it was assigned here through a match of the DNA to germline. V trimming: 2 bases; J trimming: 12 bases; junction bases outside the gene matches: 7. The CDR3 has 11 amino acids. The germline V gene encodes CDR1 EGSNGY and CDR2 YDSYNSKV. CDR3 DNA sequence: TGTGCCACCTGGGACGAAAATAGGAAACTCTTT. It encodes CATWDENRKLF.

This clone was observed a handful of times. For this DNA, TCRdb reports the protein of a much larger clone, which diverges at residue 5, most likely from a read error; the protein presented here is translated directly from the DNA. Other DNA sequences in the sample encode the same CDR3. The chain joins TRGV9 to TRGJP. The J gene comes from matching the DNA to germline here; TCRdb lacks it. Trimming at V came to 5 bases and at J to 7 bases, leaving 8 bases not matched to a gene. CDR3 length: 16 amino acids. Germline V lookup: CDR1 GITISATS, CDR2 ISYDGTV (reference sequence). CDR3 in DNA: TGTGCCTTGTGGGGGGTTAGTGAGTTGGGCAAAAAAATCAAGGTATTT. It encodes CALWGVSELGKKIKVF.

This clone has just a few counts. A far larger clone differs by one base, so this is likely a read error. The DNA is left out, because the CDR3 cannot be placed on it with certainty; the CDR3 is given as TCRdb lists it. The sample holds other DNA sequences that translate to the same CDR3. V gene assignment gives TRGV9, but the J gene was left uncalled. Germline V gene data show CDR1 as GITISATS and CDR2 as ISYDGTV (reference sequence). 29 amino acids form the CDR3, both terminal residues included. The CDR3 region is CALWVIIRNSLAVEQHLLSQVSIGRIQHF.

The sample holds a few counts of this clone. A read error likely explains why the TCRdb protein, taken from a much larger clone, differs from this DNA's translation at residue 2; the protein shown is translated from the DNA. The gene calls are TRGV9 and TRGJP. TCRdb records no J gene; here it was assigned by comparing the DNA to germline. Germline values: CDR1 GITISATS, CDR2 ISYDGTV (reference sequence). The CDR3 has 13 amino acids. CDR3 amino acids: CTQGELGKKIKVF. DNA of the CDR3: TGTACGCAGGGAGAGTTGGGCAAAAAAATCAAGGTATTT.

This clone was observed many times. The chain combines TRGV2 with TRGJ1 or TRGJ2. The germline V gene encodes CDR1 EGSNGY and CDR2 YDSYNSKV. The CDR3 is 13 residues long. Germline trimming cut 1 base from V and 12 bases from J; bases unmatched to any gene: 12. DNA for the CDR3: TGTGCCACCTGGGACGGAACTTGGTGGATGAAACTCTTT. Residues: CATWDGTWWMKLF.

This clone has a count of ten or more. With only one base between it and a far larger clone, this is likely a read error. Within the sample, other DNA sequences also encode this same CDR3. This sequence joins TRGV9 and TRGJ1 or TRGJ2. The CDR3 runs 13 residues. Per germline, CDR1 GITISATS and CDR2 ISYDGTV (reference sequence). The CDR3 region has the DNA TGTGCCCTGTGGGAGGGCTATTATTATAAGAAACTCTTT. Its translation: CALWEGYYYKKLF.